The following is a T cell receptor beta chain sequence with its context. Antigen specificity is unknown. With 2 bases removed from V and 8 bases from J, the gap between germline ends came to 19 bases. Germline V gene sequence: CDR1 SGHTA, CDR2 FQGNSA. CDR3 length equals 16 residues. This sample was included in a study of T cells in localized non-small cell lung cancer. Generated by immunoSEQ multiplex PCR, the TCRdb table keeps only in-frame clones and is missing some. The sample lists approximately 11,000 clones; over 65% were seen once. Study results and limitations: Higher blood T cell density went with longer overall survival. Median approximately 58 top-100 tumor clones were shared with paired adjacent lung.

This sequence was found in a male donor aged 60 or older with stage I lung adenocarcinoma. Here the sequenced sample was peripheral blood, taken before any cancer treatment. The chain uses TRBV7-2 and TRBJ2-1, with D hard to call. CDR3 region: CASSLLLVSFQDEQFF. As DNA, the CDR3 is TGTGCCAGCAGCTTACTTCTCGTTAGTTTCCAAGATGAGCAGTTCTTC.